This entry describes one T cell receptor beta chain. These data are taken from a study of shared clonotypes between healthy human individuals. The CDR3 contains 15 residues. From germline, CDR1 is SGDLS and CDR2 YYNGEE. V was trimmed by 4 bases and J by 0 bases, leaving 11 bases between them. TCRdb's copy holds only in-frame clones and misses some; the assay was immunoSEQ multiplex PCR. The sample consists of about 2.4 million clones, roughly nine tenths of them appearing once. Sequencing was performed on naive CD4+ T cells sorted from blood. Subset reported: CD45RA+ positively selected. The receptor's source is a man aged 18 to 29 in good health. The chain links TRBV9 to TRBJ1-3; D is uncertain. The CDR3 protein is CASSPNTVSGNTIYF. CDR3 nucleotides: TGTGCCAGCAGCCCCAACACGGTCTCTGGAAACACCATATATTTT.